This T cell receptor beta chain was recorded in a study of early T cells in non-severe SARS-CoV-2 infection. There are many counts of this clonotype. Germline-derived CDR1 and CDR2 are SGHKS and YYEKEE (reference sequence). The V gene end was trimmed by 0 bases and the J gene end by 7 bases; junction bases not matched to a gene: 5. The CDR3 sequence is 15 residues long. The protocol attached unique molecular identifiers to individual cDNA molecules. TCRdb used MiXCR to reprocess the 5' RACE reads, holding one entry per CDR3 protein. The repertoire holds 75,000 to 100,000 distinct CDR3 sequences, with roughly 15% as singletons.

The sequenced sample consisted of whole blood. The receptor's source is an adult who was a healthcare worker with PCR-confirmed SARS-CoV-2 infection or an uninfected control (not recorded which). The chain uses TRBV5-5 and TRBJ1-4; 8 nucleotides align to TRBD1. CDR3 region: CASSLEDRGGEKLFF. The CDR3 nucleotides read TGTGCCAGCAGCTTGGAAGACAGGGGCGGTGAAAAACTGTTTTTT.